Following are 25 T cell receptor beta chains from one sample sequenced in a study of blood T cell repertoires in COVID-19. Repertoires were generated with immunoSEQ multiplex PCR, while TCRdb's copy carries only in-frame clones and drops some. The top ten clones hold roughly 3.9% of a sample with 350,000 to 450,000 clones, about 85% of them seen once. Sequenced: peripheral blood. These receptors were obtained from a woman between 18 and 29 years old with acute or convalescent COVID-19.

The chain has TRBV27 and TRBJ1-4; D unresolved. With 4 bases removed from V and 3 bases from J, the gap between germline ends came to 12 bases. Germline V CDR1 and CDR2: MNHEY, SMNVEV (reference sequence). The CDR3 length is 15 residues. CDR3 coding DNA: TGTGCCAGCAGTTCTTTGGAGGTGGCTAATGAAAAACTGTTTTTT. Protein sequence: CASSSLEVANEKLFF.

This chain joins TRBV7-9 and TRBJ1-6, with D possibly being TRBD1 (5 bases). The CDR3 contains 16 residues. The germline V gene has CDR1 SEHNR and CDR2 FQNEAQ (reference sequence). Between the trimmed V and J ends, which lost 6 bases and 5 bases, there was a span of 17 bases. CDR3 coding DNA: TGTGCCAGCAGAAAGGGGCGGGGTGGGAATAATTCACCCCTCCACTTT. Amino acids: CASRKGRGGNNSPLHF.

V gene TRBV6-4 combines with J gene TRBJ1-1; D ambiguous. Germline V gene sequence: CDR1 MRHNA, CDR2 SNTAGT. Trimming took 0 bases from V and 9 from J, leaving 11 bases between them. CDR3 length: 13 amino acids. As DNA, the CDR3 is TGTGCCAGCAGTGACTCGGGGAGTCGGAAAGCTTTCTTT. Its translation is CASSDSGSRKAFF.

The chain links TRBV5-6 to TRBJ2-3; 10 bases agree with TRBD2. CDR3 size: 15 residues. Germline V gene data show CDR1 as SGHDT and CDR2 as YYEEEE. Trimming took 0 bases from V and 6 from J; bases not matched to a gene: 4. The CDR3, as DNA: TGTGCCAGCAGCTTGGCTAGCGGGGGCTTCGATACGCAGTATTTT. Translating it yields CASSLASGGFDTQYF.

This clone appeared a single time. This sequence joins TRBV7-3 and TRBJ2-1, with D tentatively TRBD2 (5 bases). Trimming left V 2 bases short and J 6 bases short, with 14 bases between. The CDR3 length is 15 residues. The V gene's germline CDR1 is SGHTA and CDR2 FQGTGA. The CDR3 here is CASSLRGSPSNEQFF. The CDR3 DNA reads as TGTGCCAGCAGCTTACGAGGGAGCCCTTCCAATGAGCAGTTCTTC.

This chain uses TRBV5-4 with TRBJ1-1, with TRBD1 matching over 7 bases. V gave up 4 bases and J gave up 2 bases; unmatched junction bases: 5. CDR1 is SGHNT and CDR2 is YYREEE in the germline V gene (reference sequence). The CDR3 is 14 amino acids. The CDR3 here is CASSQPGGNTEAFF. The CDR3 DNA follows: TGTGCCAGCAGCCAGCCAGGGGGTAACACTGAAGCTTTCTTT. The full variable domain, in which reference TRBV5-4 and TRBJ1-1 provide the parts outside the CDR3, is ETGVTQSPTHLIKTRGQQVTLRCSSQSGHNTVSWYQQALGQGPQFIFQYYREEENGRGNFPPRFSGLQFPNYSSELNVNALELDDSALYLCASSQPGGNTEAFFGQGTRLTVV.

This clone was recorded a few times. The J gene is TRBJ1-2, the V gene TRBV19; D might be TRBD1 (6 bases). Trimming took 4 bases from V and 2 from J, leaving 8 bases between them. This CDR3 spans 13 amino acids. Germline V gives CDR1 LNHDA, CDR2 SQIVND (reference sequence). CDR3 protein: CASSKGVNYGYTF. The DNA for the CDR3 is TGTGCCAGTAGTAAGGGGGTCAACTATGGCTACACCTTC.

This clone was observed a handful of times. The sample has other DNA sequences that encode this CDR3 too. V gene TRBV3-1 (or the pseudogene TRBV3-2) combines with J gene TRBJ1-3; D is unresolved. The V and J ends lost 3 bases and 2 bases respectively, with 5 bases between them. The CDR3 loop spans 13 amino acids. The germline CDR1 and CDR2 sequences are LGHDT and YNNKEL (reference sequence). The CDR3 DNA follows: TGTGCCAGCAGCCAGGGCGCTGGAAACACCATATATTTT. Translation gives CASSQGAGNTIYF.

The V call is TRBV3-1 (or the pseudogene TRBV3-2), the J call TRBJ2-2; 8 bases are a match to TRBD1. From germline, CDR1 is LGHDT and CDR2 YNNKEL (reference sequence). Germline trimming cut 0 bases from V and 1 base from J; bases unmatched to any gene: 4. The CDR3 spans 17 residues. CDR3 sequence: CASSQESGQGNTGELFF. The CDR3 DNA is TGTGCCAGCAGCCAAGAGTCAGGACAGGGGAACACCGGGGAGCTGTTTTTT.

The rearrangement joins TRBV5-1 to TRBJ2-2; weak D call: TRBD1 (6 bases). CDR1 and CDR2 (germline): SGHRS, YFSETQ. Trimming shortened V by 4 bases and J by 4 bases, and 17 bases separated the two germline ends. The CDR3 totals 16 residues. Here the CDR3 DNA reads TGCGCCAGCAGCCCGCACCGGGACACGAGCACCGGGGAGCTGTTTTTT. Protein sequence: CASSPHRDTSTGELFF.

The sample holds a few counts of this clone. The V call is TRBV19, the J call TRBJ1-2, with D possibly matching TRBD1 (5 bases). V was shortened by 5 bases and J by 2 bases, with 18 bases between the two germline ends. Germline V gene sequence: CDR1 LNHDA, CDR2 SQIVND (reference sequence). CDR3 length: 16 residues. CDR3 sequence: CASSSQDGRGNYGYTF. CDR3 in DNA: TGTGCCAGTAGTTCCCAAGATGGCCGGGGGAACTATGGCTACACCTTC. Using reference TRBV19 and TRBJ1-2 for the parts outside the CDR3, the full variable domain is DGGITQSPKYLFRKEGQNVTLSCEQNLNHDAMYWYRQDPGQGLRLIYYSQIVNDFQKGDIAEGYSVSREKKESFPLTVTSAQKNPTAFYLCASSSQDGRGNYGYTFGSGTRLTVV.

The rearrangement links TRBV27 to TRBJ2-1; D is uncertain. The CDR3 has 18 amino acids. CDR1 MNHEY and CDR2 SMNVEV come from the germline V gene (reference sequence). Trimming removed 0 bases from V and 0 bases from J, with 15 bases in between. The CDR3 nucleotides are TGTGCCAGCAGTTTATCGGTCCGGTTGAAGAGCTCCTACAATGAGCAGTTCTTC. This translates into CASSLSVRLKSSYNEQFF.

The genes are TRBV18 and TRBJ2-5, with TRBD2 matching 11 bases. The length of the CDR3 is 17 residues. The V segment lost 0 bases and the J segment 7 bases; nucleotides outside the gene matches: 10. Germline CDR1 and CDR2: KGHSH and LQKENI. This CDR3 is CASSPPTSGASPGTQYF. Written as DNA, the CDR3 is TGTGCCAGCTCACCACCGACTAGCGGGGCGAGTCCTGGGACCCAGTACTTC.

This chain uses TRBV7-9 with TRBJ2-7, with D tentatively TRBD1 (5 bases). This CDR3 has 12 amino acids. V gave up 2 bases and J gave up 6 bases, with 8 bases separating them. The germline gives CDR1 SEHNR, CDR2 FQNEAQ (reference sequence). CDR3 in amino acids: CASSLYQGEQYF. CDR3 coding DNA: TGTGCCAGCAGCTTATACCAGGGCGAGCAGTACTTC.

The chain is built from TRBV3-1 (or the pseudogene TRBV3-2) and TRBJ1-6; no firm D call. The CDR3 is 15 amino acids. The germline gives CDR1 LGHDT, CDR2 YNNKEL (reference sequence). V shed 3 bases and J shed 9 bases, with 15 bases lying between them. CDR3 region: CASSQSPKTGSPLHF. The CDR3 DNA sequence: TGTGCCAGCAGCCAGTCCCCCAAAACGGGTTCACCCCTCCACTTT.

V is TRBV15 and J is TRBJ1-1; the D gene is possibly TRBD1 (5 bases). Germline V gives CDR1 LNHNV, CDR2 YYDKDF (reference sequence). The V gene lost 1 base and the J gene lost 3 bases, with 9 bases spanning the gap. The CDR3 is 14 residues long. The CDR3 sequence: CATSRGTIDTEAFF. The CDR3 nucleotides read TGTGCCACCAGCAGAGGGACAATTGACACTGAAGCTTTCTTT.

This chain links TRBV10-3 with TRBJ1-2; 10 nucleotides agree with TRBD1. The trim removed 5 bases at V and 8 bases at J, leaving 14 bases unmatched. The V gene's germline CDR1 is ENHRY and CDR2 SYGVKD. This CDR3 has 16 amino acids. This CDR3 reads CAISNPPGQGTRGYTF. CDR3 nucleotide sequence: TGTGCCATCAGTAACCCACCGGGACAGGGGACGAGGGGCTACACCTTC.

The rearrangement joins TRBV20-1 to TRBJ1-1; 8 nucleotides align to TRBD1. With 5 bases clipped from V and 10 bases from J, the junction kept 6 bases outside the gene matches. The CDR3 runs 11 residues. Germline V gene sequence: CDR1 DFQATT, CDR2 SNEGSKA (reference sequence). CDR3 nucleotides: TGCAGTGCTCAGGGGGCGGCGGGAGCTTTCTTT. It yields the protein CSAQGAAGAFF.

The chain uses TRBV4-1 and TRBJ2-4; 16 bases fit TRBD2. CDR1 MGHRA and CDR2 YSYEKL come from the germline V gene. The CDR3 totals 18 residues. V dropped 4 bases and J dropped 1; count of bases not matched to a gene: 4. CDR3 sequence (DNA): TGCGCCAGCAGCCCGGGACTAGCGGGAGGGGTGGCCAAAAACATTCAGTACTTC. This encodes CASSPGLAGGVAKNIQYF.

This clone occurred once. The chain is built from TRBV4-2 and TRBJ2-7, with 13 bases that match TRBD2. This CDR3 region has 18 residues. The V gene end was trimmed by 0 bases and the J gene end by 1 base; junction bases not matched to a gene: 6. Germline assignment: CDR1 LGHNA and CDR2 YNFKEQ. In DNA form, the CDR3 reads TGTGCCAGCAGCCAAGATAGAACTAGCGGGGGGGTATCCTACGAGCAGTACTTC. Translating it yields CASSQDRTSGGVSYEQYF.

This chain uses TRBV9 with TRBJ1-6, with no clear D. Germline V CDR1 and CDR2: SGDLS, YYNGEE. This CDR3 has 14 amino acids. Trimming removed 5 bases at V and 6 bases at J, with 12 bases between. CDR3 in amino acids: CASRAGGFNSPLHF. CDR3 coding DNA: TGTGCCAGCAGGGCCGGAGGGTTTAATTCACCCCTCCACTTT. Filled out from reference TRBV9 and TRBJ1-6, the complete variable domain reads DSGVTQTPKHLITATGQRVTLRCSPRSGDLSVYWYQQSLDQGLQFLIQYYNGEERAKGNILERFSAQQFPDLHSELNLSSLELGDSALYFCASRAGGFNSPLHFGNGTRLTVT.

J is TRBJ2-7 and V is TRBV19; D remains ambiguous. The CDR3 length is 11 residues. In germline, CDR1 is LNHDA, CDR2 SQIVND (reference sequence). The germline V and J ends were trimmed by 6 bases and 3 bases, with 6 bases remaining between them. CDR3 sequence reads: CASSQNYEQYF. The DNA for the CDR3 is TGTGCCAGTAGCCAAAACTACGAGCAGTACTTC.

The chain combines TRBV5-1 with TRBJ2-2; D remains ambiguous. In germline, CDR1 is SGHRS, CDR2 YFSETQ. The CDR3 extends over 12 amino acids. V gave up 6 bases and J gave up 6 bases, with 9 bases separating them. CDR3 nucleotide sequence: TGCGCCAGCACCACCCGCGCCGGGGAGCTGTTTTTT. The encoded protein is CASTTRAGELFF.

The genes are TRBV28 and TRBJ1-4, with 8 bases lining up with TRBD1. The V gene end was trimmed by 3 bases and the J gene end by 5 bases; junction bases not matched to a gene: 5. This CDR3 spans 15 amino acids. The germline V gene has CDR1 MDHEN and CDR2 SYDVKM. The CDR3 protein is CASSFPGQENEKLFF. The DNA for the CDR3 is TGTGCCAGCAGTTTTCCGGGACAGGAAAATGAAAAACTGTTTTTT. Full variable domain (remainder filled in from reference TRBV28 and TRBJ1-4): DVKVTQSSRYLVKRTGEKVFLECVQDMDHENMFWYRQDPGLGLRLIYFSYDVKMKEKGDIPEGYSVSREKKERFSLILESASTNQTSMYLCASSFPGQENEKLFFGSGTQLSVL.

The J gene is TRBJ2-1, the V gene TRBV7-2; TRBD2 matches at 13 bases. Per germline, CDR1 SGHTA and CDR2 FQGNSA. The V segment lost 5 bases and the J segment 1 base; nucleotides outside the gene matches: 5. There are 17 residues in the CDR3. The CDR3 sequence is CASSRTSGSTSYNEQFF. In nucleotides, the CDR3 is TGTGCCAGCAGCCGGACTAGCGGGAGCACGTCCTACAATGAGCAGTTCTTC.